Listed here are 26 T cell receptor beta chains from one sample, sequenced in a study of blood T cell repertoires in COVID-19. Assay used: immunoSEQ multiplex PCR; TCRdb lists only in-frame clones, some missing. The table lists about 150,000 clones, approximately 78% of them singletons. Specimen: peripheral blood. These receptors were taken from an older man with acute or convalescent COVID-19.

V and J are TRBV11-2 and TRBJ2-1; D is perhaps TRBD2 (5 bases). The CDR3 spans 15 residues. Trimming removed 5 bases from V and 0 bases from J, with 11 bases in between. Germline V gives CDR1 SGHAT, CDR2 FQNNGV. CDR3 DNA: TGTGCCAGCAGCCTAAGCGGTTACTCCTACAATGAGCAGTTCTTC. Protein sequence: CASSLSGYSYNEQFF.

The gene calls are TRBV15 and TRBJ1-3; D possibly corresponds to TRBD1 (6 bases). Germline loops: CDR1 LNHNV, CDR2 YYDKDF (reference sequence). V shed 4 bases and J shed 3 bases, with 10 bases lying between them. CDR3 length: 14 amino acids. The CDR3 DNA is TGTGCCACCAGCAACAGGGATGGTGGAAACACCATATATTTT. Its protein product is CATSNRDGGNTIYF.

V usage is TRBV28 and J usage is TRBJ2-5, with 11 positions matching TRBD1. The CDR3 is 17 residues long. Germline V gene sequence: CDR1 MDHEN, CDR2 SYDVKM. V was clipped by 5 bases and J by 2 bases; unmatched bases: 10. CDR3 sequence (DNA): TGTGCCAGCAGTCCGACGTGGACAGGGGGCACACAAGAGACCCAGTACTTC. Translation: CASSPTWTGGTQETQYF. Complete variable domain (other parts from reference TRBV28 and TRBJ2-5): DVKVTQSSRYLVKRTGEKVFLECVQDMDHENMFWYRQDPGLGLRLIYFSYDVKMKEKGDIPEGYSVSREKKERFSLILESASTNQTSMYLCASSPTWTGGTQETQYFGPGTRLLVL.

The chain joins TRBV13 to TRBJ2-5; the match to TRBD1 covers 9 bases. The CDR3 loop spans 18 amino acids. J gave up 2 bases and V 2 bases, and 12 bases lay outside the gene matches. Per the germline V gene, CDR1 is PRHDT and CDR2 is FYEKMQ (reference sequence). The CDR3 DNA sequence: TGTGCCAGCAGCTTATTGGGCTCCGGGACAGGGATACAAGAGACCCAGTACTTC. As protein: CASSLLGSGTGIQETQYF.

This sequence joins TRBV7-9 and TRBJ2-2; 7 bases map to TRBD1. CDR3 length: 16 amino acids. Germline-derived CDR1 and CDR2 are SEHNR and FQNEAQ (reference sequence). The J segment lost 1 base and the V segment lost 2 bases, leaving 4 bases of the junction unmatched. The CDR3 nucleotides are TGTGCCAGCAGCTTACTGACAGGGAGGAACACCGGGGAGCTGTTTTTT. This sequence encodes CASSLLTGRNTGELFF.

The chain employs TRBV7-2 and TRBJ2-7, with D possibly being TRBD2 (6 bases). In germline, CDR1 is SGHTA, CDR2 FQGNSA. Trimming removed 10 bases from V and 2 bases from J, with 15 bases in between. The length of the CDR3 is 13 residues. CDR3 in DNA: TGTGCCACGTCGGCGGGGTCCGCCTACGAGCAGTACTTC. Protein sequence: CATSAGSAYEQYF.

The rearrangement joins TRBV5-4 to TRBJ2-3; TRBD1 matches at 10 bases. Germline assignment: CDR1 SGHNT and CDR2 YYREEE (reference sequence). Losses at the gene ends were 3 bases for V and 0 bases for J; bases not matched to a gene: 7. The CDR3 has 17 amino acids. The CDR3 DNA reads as TGTGCCAGCAGCTCCCCGGGACAGGGGAAGAGCACAGATACGCAGTATTTT. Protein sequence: CASSSPGQGKSTDTQYF.

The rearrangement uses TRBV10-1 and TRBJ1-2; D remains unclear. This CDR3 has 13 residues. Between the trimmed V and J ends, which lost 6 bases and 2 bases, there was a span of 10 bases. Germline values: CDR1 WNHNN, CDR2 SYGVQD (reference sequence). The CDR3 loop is CASRETKNYGYTF. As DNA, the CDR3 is TGCGCCAGCAGGGAAACTAAAAACTATGGCTACACCTTC.

In DNA, the CDR3 is TGCGCCAGCAGCTTGGCGGGGGGGCCGACAGATACGCAGTATTTT. This sequence encodes CASSLAGGPTDTQYF. The rearrangement joins TRBV5-1 to TRBJ2-3, with 8 bases that match TRBD2. CDR1 and CDR2 (germline): SGHRS, YFSETQ. The CDR3 contains 15 residues. The V and J ends lost 0 bases and 3 bases, in that order; junction bases with no gene match: 3.

The chain's CDR3 is CASSQEGRRTAMNTEAFF. In DNA, the CDR3 is TGTGCCAGCAGCCAAGAAGGACGTAGGACAGCCATGAACACTGAAGCTTTCTTT. The chain recombines TRBV14 with TRBJ1-1; D possibly corresponds to TRBD1 (6 bases). The CDR3 runs to 18 residues. Trimming stripped 0 bases from V and 0 bases from J, with 17 bases between. Germline V gene data show CDR1 as SGHDN and CDR2 as FVKESK. Full variable domain (missing parts from reference TRBV14 and TRBJ1-1): EAGVTQFPSHSVIEKGQTVTLRCDPISGHDNLYWYRRVMGKEIKFLLHFVKESKQDESGMPNNRFLAERTGGTYSTLKVQPAELEDSGVYFCASSQEGRRTAMNTEAFFGQGTRLTVV.

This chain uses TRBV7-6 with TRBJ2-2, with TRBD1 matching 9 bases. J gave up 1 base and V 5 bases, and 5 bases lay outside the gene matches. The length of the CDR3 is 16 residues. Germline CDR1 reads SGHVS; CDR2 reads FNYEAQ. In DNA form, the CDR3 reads TGTGCCAGCAGCCCCCGGGGACAGGGGAACACCGGGGAGCTGTTTTTT. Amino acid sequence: CASSPRGQGNTGELFF.

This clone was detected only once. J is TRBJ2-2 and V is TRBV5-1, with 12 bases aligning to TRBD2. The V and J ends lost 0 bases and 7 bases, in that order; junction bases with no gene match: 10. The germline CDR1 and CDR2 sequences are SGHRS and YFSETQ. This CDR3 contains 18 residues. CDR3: CASSLAPSGGGSDGELFF. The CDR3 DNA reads TGCGCCAGCAGCTTGGCCCCTAGCGGGGGGGGATCGGACGGGGAGCTGTTTTTT. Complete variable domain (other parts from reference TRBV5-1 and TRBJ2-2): KAGVTQTPRYLIKTRGQQVTLSCSPISGHRSVSWYQQTPGQGLQFLFEYFSETQRNKGNFPGRFSGRQFSNSRSEMNVSTLELGDSALYLCASSLAPSGGGSDGELFFGEGSRLTVL.

As DNA, the CDR3 is TGTGCCAGCAGCAAAGTGGAGGGGCGGGGAGATCAGCCCCAGCATTTT. This translates into CASSKVEGRGDQPQHF. The V gene is TRBV21-1, the J gene TRBJ1-5. TRBV21-1 is a pseudogene. This CDR3 region has 16 residues.

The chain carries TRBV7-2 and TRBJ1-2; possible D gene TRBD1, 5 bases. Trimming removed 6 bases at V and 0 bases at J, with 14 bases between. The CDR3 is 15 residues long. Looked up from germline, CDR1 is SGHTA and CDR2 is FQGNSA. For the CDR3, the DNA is TGTGCCAGCAGACAACCAGGGCAAACTAACTATGGCTACACCTTC. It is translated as CASRQPGQTNYGYTF.

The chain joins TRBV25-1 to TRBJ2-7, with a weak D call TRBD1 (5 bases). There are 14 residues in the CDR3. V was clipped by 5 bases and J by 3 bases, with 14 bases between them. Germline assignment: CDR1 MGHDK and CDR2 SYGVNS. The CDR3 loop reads CASSRIQDNYEQYF. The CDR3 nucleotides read TGTGCCAGCAGTCGCATACAGGATAACTACGAGCAGTACTTC.

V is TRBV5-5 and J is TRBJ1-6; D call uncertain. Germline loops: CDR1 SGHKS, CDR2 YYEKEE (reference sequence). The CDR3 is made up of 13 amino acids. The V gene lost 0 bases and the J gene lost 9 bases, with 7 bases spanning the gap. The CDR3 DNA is TGTGCCAGCAGCTTGGGGTTTAGTTCACCCCTCCACTTT. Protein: CASSLGFSSPLHF.

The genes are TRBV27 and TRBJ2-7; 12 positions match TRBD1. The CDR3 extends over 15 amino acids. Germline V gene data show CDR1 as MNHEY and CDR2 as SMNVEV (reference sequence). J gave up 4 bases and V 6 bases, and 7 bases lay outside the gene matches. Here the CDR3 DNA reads TGTGCCAGCAGACGGGACAGGGGGCAATTATACGAGCAGTACGTC. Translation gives CASRRDRGQLYEQYV.

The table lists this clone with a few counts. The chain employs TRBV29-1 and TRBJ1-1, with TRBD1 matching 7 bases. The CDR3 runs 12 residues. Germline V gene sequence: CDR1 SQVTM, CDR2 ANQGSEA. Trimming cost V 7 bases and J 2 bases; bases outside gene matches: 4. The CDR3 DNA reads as TGCAGCGCCCGACAGGGTAACACTGAAGCTTTCTTT. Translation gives CSARQGNTEAFF.

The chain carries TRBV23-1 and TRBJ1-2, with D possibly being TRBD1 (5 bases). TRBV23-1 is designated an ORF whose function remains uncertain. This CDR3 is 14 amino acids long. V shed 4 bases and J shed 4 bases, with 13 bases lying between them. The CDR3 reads CASSLRNQGYGYTF. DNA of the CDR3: TGCGCCAGCAGTCTCCGAAACCAGGGCTATGGCTACACCTTC.

CDR3 coding DNA: TGTGCCAGCAGTTACTCAACAGAGGGCACTGAAGCTTTCTTT. It encodes CASSYSTEGTEAFF. The rearrangement uses TRBV6-5 and TRBJ1-1; no definite D call. The V end lost 0 bases, the J end lost 4 bases, and 9 bases lay between the germline ends. The CDR3 runs 14 residues. CDR1 and CDR2 from the germline V gene are MNHEY and SVGAGI.

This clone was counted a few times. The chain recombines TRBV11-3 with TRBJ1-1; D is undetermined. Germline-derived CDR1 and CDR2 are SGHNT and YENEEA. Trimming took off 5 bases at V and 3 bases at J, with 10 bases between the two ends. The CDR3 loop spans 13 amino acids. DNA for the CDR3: TGTGCCAGCAGCACTAGGCCGGACACTGAAGCTTTCTTT. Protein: CASSTRPDTEAFF.

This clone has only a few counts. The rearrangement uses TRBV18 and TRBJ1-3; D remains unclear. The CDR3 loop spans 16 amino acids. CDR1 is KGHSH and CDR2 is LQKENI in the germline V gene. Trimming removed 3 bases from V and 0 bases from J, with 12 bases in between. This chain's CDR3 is CASSPSSRGSGNTIYF. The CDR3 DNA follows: TGTGCCAGCTCACCTAGCAGCCGTGGCTCTGGAAACACCATATATTTT. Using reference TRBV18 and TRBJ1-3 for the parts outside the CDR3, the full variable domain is NAGVMQNPRHLVRRRGQEARLRCSPMKGHSHVYWYRQLPEEGLKFMVYLQKENIIDESGMPKERFSAEFPKEGPSILRIQQVVRGDSAAYFCASSPSSRGSGNTIYFGEGSWLTVV.

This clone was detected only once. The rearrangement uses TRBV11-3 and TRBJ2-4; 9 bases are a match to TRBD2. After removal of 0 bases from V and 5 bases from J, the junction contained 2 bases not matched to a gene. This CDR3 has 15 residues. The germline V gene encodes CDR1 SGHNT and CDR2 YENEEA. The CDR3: CASSLDGTSQNIQYF. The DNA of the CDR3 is TGTGCCAGCAGCTTAGATGGGACTAGCCAAAACATTCAGTACTTC.

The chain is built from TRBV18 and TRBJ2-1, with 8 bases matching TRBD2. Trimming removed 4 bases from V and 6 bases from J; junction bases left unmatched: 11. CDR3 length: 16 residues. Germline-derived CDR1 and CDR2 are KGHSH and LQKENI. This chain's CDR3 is CASSHGEERGLNEQFF. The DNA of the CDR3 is TGTGCCAGCTCACACGGGGAGGAGCGGGGGCTCAATGAGCAGTTCTTC. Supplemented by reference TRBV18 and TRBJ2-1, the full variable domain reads NAGVMQNPRHLVRRRGQEARLRCSPMKGHSHVYWYRQLPEEGLKFMVYLQKENIIDESGMPKERFSAEFPKEGPSILRIQQVVRGDSAAYFCASSHGEERGLNEQFFGPGTRLTVL.

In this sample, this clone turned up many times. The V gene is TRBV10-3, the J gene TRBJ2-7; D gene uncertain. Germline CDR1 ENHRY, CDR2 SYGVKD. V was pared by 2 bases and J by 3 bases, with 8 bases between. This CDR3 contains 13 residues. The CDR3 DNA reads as TGTGCCATCAGTGAGGGGCAGAGCTACGAGCAGTACTTC. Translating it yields CAISEGQSYEQYF.

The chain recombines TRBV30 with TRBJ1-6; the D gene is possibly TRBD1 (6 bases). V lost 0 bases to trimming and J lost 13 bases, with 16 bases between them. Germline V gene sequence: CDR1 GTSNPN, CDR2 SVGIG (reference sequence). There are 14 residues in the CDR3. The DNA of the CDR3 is TGTGCCTGGAGTGTCTTAGGGGGAAGGATGCCCCTCCACTTT. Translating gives CAWSVLGGRMPLHF.